This paragraph covers one T cell receptor beta chain sequence. Trimming removed 2 bases from V and 6 bases from J; junction bases left unmatched: 9. The CDR3 has 16 amino acids. The V gene's germline CDR1 is MNHNY and CDR2 SVGAGI (reference sequence). These data are taken from a study of cytomegalovirus exposure and HLA in healthy donors. The primer mix had 60 Vbeta and 13 Jbeta primers. The data were produced by immunoSEQ multiplex PCR, yet TCRdb's version contains in-frame clones alone and is incomplete. The sample carries about 150,000 clones, 66% recorded once. The receptor was isolated from a human donor in good health. Sequencing input: PBMCs. The chain uses TRBV6-6 and TRBJ2-7; TRBD2 matches at 11 bases. In DNA, the CDR3 is TGTGCCAGCAGTTACACAAATAGCGGGAGGGCCTTCGAGCAGTACTTC. Its translation is CASSYTNSGRAFEQYF.